The 30 T cell receptor beta chains below come from one sample, sequenced in a study of cytomegalovirus exposure and HLA in healthy donors. This PCR relied on a set of 60 Vbeta primers and 13 Jbeta primers. Generated by immunoSEQ multiplex PCR, the TCRdb table keeps only in-frame clones and is missing some. This sample has 120,000 or so clones, with around 84% found just once. The sample taken for sequencing was PBMCs. These receptors came from a man aged 18 to 30 in good health and CMV-seronegative.

The chain is built from TRBV7-2 and TRBJ2-3, with 7 bases fitting TRBD2. This CDR3 region has 17 residues. The junction had 12 bases not matched to a gene; V was cut back by 1 base and J by 5 bases. Germline loops: CDR1 SGHTA, CDR2 FQGNSA. Written as DNA, the CDR3 is TGTGCCAGCAGCTTAGGATGGAGCGGGGTCCGGGGAGATACGCAGTATTTT. This encodes CASSLGWSGVRGDTQYF.

With respect to this clone: One junction end disagrees with the germline gene, perhaps due to a read error. This chain joins TRBV7-9 and TRBJ1-5; D unclear. Germline CDR1 reads SEHNR; CDR2 reads FQNEAQ (reference sequence). The CDR3 extends over 13 amino acids. This CDR3 is CSSSKEGIGPQHF. The CDR3, as DNA: TGTTCCAGCAGCAAAGAGGGAATTGGGCCCCAGCATTTT. Variable domain in full (rest from reference TRBV7-9 and TRBJ1-5): DTGVSQNPRHKITKRGQNVTFRCDPISEHNRLYWYRQTLGQGPEFLTYFQNEAQLEKSRLLSDRFSAERPKGSFSTLEIQRTEQGDSAMYLCSSSKEGIGPQHFGDGTRLSIL.

V and J are TRBV27 and TRBJ2-7, with 9 bases that match TRBD1. The germline gives CDR1 MNHEY, CDR2 SMNVEV (reference sequence). Unmatched junction bases numbered 1, after V lost 2 bases and J lost 5 bases. The CDR3 has 13 residues. The CDR3 region has the DNA TGTGCCAGCAGTTTAGGGACAGGGCACGAGCAGTACTTC. It translates to CASSLGTGHEQYF.

This chain connects TRBV7-2 to TRBJ2-7; 11 bases align to TRBD2. Germline V gene sequence: CDR1 SGHTA, CDR2 FQGNSA. The CDR3 sequence is 15 residues long. Trimming removed 5 bases from V and 0 bases from J; junction bases left unmatched: 3. The DNA for the CDR3 is TGTGCCAGCAGCACGGGACTAGCGGCCTCCTACGAGCAGTACTTC. As protein: CASSTGLAASYEQYF.

V and J are TRBV11-1 and TRBJ2-5; 13 bases line up with TRBD2. The junction had 6 bases not matched to a gene; V was cut back by 5 bases and J by 0 bases. The germline CDR1 and CDR2 sequences are SGHAT and FQDESV (reference sequence). The CDR3 is 17 residues long. The CDR3 nucleotides read TGTGCCAGCAGCCAAGGGACTAGCGGGAAGTACCAAGAGACCCAGTACTTC. Its protein is CASSQGTSGKYQETQYF.

The CDR3 nucleotides are TGTGCCAGCAGCTTCAGCGGGGGCACAGATACGCAGTATTTT. Protein sequence: CASSFSGGTDTQYF. The gene calls are TRBV11-2 and TRBJ2-3, with 7 positions matching TRBD2. Germline CDR1 and CDR2: SGHAT and FQNNGV. The CDR3 runs 14 residues. After removal of 3 bases from V and 1 base from J, the junction contained 1 base not matched to a gene. The full variable domain, with the rest looked up from reference TRBV11-2 and TRBJ2-3, is EAGVAQSPRYKIIEKRQSVAFWCNPISGHATLYWYQQILGQGPKLLIQFQNNGVVDDSQLPKDRFSAERLKGVDSTLKIQPAKLEDSAVYLCASSFSGGTDTQYFGPGTRLTVL.

The rearrangement uses TRBV27 and TRBJ1-4; 7 bases match TRBD1. Trimming cost V 7 bases and J 3 bases; bases outside gene matches: 17. The CDR3 loop spans 18 amino acids. Germline CDR1 MNHEY, CDR2 SMNVEV (reference sequence). CDR3 bases: TGTGCCAGCAAGAAGGGTGGGGACAGTATTCGTGCTAATGAAAAACTGTTTTTT. Its protein is CASKKGGDSIRANEKLFF.

This clone is a singleton in its sample. The rearrangement links TRBV19 to TRBJ2-5; 7 nucleotides align to TRBD2. The germline CDR1 and CDR2 sequences are LNHDA and SQIVND (reference sequence). V was pared by 4 bases and J by 3 bases, with 5 bases of the junction left unmatched. CDR3 length equals 14 residues. CDR3 bases: TGTGCCAGTAGTAGCGGGGGTAGGGAAGAGACCCAGTACTTC. Translation: CASSSGGREETQYF.

The chain links TRBV9 to TRBJ2-3; TRBD2 matches 9 bases. Trimming removed 2 bases from V and 3 bases from J; junction bases left unmatched: 7. The CDR3 length is 16 residues. Per the germline V gene, CDR1 is SGDLS and CDR2 is YYNGEE. The CDR3 nucleotides are TGTGCCAGCAGCGTCAGTAAAAGCGGGGGGACAGATACGCAGTATTTT. Amino acid sequence: CASSVSKSGGTDTQYF.

This rearrangement joins TRBV5-1 to TRBJ2-3; 10 bases agree with TRBD2. Trimming at V came to 0 bases and at J to 5 bases, leaving 9 bases not matched to a gene. CDR1 is SGHRS and CDR2 is YFSETQ in the germline V gene. The CDR3 sequence is 17 residues long. The CDR3 DNA is TGCGCCAGCAGCTTGGAGGGGCTAGCGGGGGTTGGAGATACGCAGTATTTT. As protein: CASSLEGLAGVGDTQYF. Full variable domain (remainder filled in from reference TRBV5-1 and TRBJ2-3): KAGVTQTPRYLIKTRGQQVTLSCSPISGHRSVSWYQQTPGQGLQFLFEYFSETQRNKGNFPGRFSGRQFSNSRSEMNVSTLELGDSALYLCASSLEGLAGVGDTQYFGPGTRLTVL.

The gene calls are TRBV4-3 and TRBJ2-2, with 9 bases lining up with TRBD2. CDR1 and CDR2 from the germline V gene are LGHNA and YSLEER. This CDR3 region has 17 residues. J lost 2 bases, V lost 2 bases, and 6 bases had no gene match. CDR3 nucleotide sequence: TGCGCCAGCAGCCAACTAAGCGGGGGGCGCAACACCGGGGAGCTGTTTTTT. Translating it yields CASSQLSGGRNTGELFF.

The J gene is TRBJ2-5, the V gene TRBV7-2, with 8 bases identical to TRBD1. TRBJ2-7 explains the end of the DNA better; the J call may be wrong. The CDR3 has 15 amino acids. The germline V gene has CDR1 SGHTA and CDR2 FQGNSA. This CDR3 reads CASSRDRGNSYEQYF. CDR3 nucleotide sequence: TGTGCCAGCAGCAGAGACAGGGGAAATTCCTACGAGCAGTACTTC.

This clone was detected once. The CDR3 DNA is TGCGCCAGCAGCTTGGCGGGACAGGGGAACACTGAAGCTTTCTTT. This sequence encodes CASSLAGQGNTEAFF. The chain combines TRBV5-1 with TRBJ1-1, with 9 bases fitting TRBD1. The CDR3 spans 15 residues. V lost 0 bases to trimming and J lost 1 base; unmatched junction nucleotides: 1. Germline V gene lookup returns CDR1 SGHRS and CDR2 YFSETQ.

This clone was recorded only once. This sequence joins TRBV5-4 and TRBJ2-3; 7 bases line up with TRBD2. With V trimmed by 4 bases and J by 0 bases, 5 bases remained unmatched. The CDR3 covers 15 residues. Per the germline V gene, CDR1 is SGHNT and CDR2 is YYREEE (reference sequence). In DNA, the CDR3 is TGTGCCAGCAGCATAAAAGCGGGAAGCACAGATACGCAGTATTTT. As protein: CASSIKAGSTDTQYF.

The chain employs TRBV5-1 and TRBJ2-7; TRBD2 agrees at 14 bases. From germline, CDR1 is SGHRS and CDR2 YFSETQ. The V gene end was trimmed by 3 bases and the J gene end by 0 bases; junction bases not matched to a gene: 8. This CDR3 has 18 amino acids. CDR3 sequence reads: CASSSGLAGGKSSYEQYF. The CDR3 DNA sequence: TGCGCCAGCAGCTCCGGACTAGCGGGGGGTAAGAGCTCCTACGAGCAGTACTTC.

The genes are TRBV13 and TRBJ1-2; maybe TRBD1 (5 bases). Per germline, CDR1 PRHDT and CDR2 FYEKMQ (reference sequence). The V end was cut by 4 bases, the J end by 3 bases, with 18 bases between. CDR3 length: 16 residues. The CDR3 is CASSSPDSPAHYGYTF. CDR3 sequence (DNA): TGTGCCAGCAGCTCCCCCGACAGTCCCGCCCACTATGGCTACACCTTC. The variable domain in full, completed from reference TRBV13 and TRBJ1-2, reads AAGVIQSPRHLIKEKRETATLKCYPIPRHDTVYWYQQGPGQDPQFLISFYEKMQSDKGSIPDRFSAQQFSDYHSELNMSSLELGDSALYFCASSSPDSPAHYGYTFGSGTRLTVV.

The rearrangement joins TRBV5-4 to TRBJ1-2, with D perhaps TRBD1 (5 bases). CDR3 size: 14 residues. With 0 bases removed from V and 4 bases from J, the gap between germline ends came to 10 bases. CDR1 is SGHNT, CDR2 YYREEE, per germline (reference sequence). CDR3 nucleotides: TGTGCCAGCAGCTTGGTCGGCCAGGGCTATGGCTACACCTTC. This codes for CASSLVGQGYGYTF.

The chain employs TRBV7-9 and TRBJ2-1; D is perhaps TRBD1 (6 bases). The CDR3 has 14 residues. V was cut by 5 bases and J by 3 bases, with 11 bases left in between. Germline CDR1 reads SEHNR; CDR2 reads FQNEAQ (reference sequence). The CDR3 DNA reads as TGTGCCAGCAGCCAAAAGGACAGCTACAATGAGCAGTTCTTC. Translated, it gives CASSQKDSYNEQFF. The whole variable domain, filled in from reference TRBV7-9 and TRBJ2-1, reads DTGVSQNPRHKITKRGQNVTFRCDPISEHNRLYWYRQTLGQGPEFLTYFQNEAQLEKSRLLSDRFSAERPKGSFSTLEIQRTEQGDSAMYLCASSQKDSYNEQFFGPGTRLTVL.

To note about this clone: At one of its ends the junction is not consistent with the germline gene, which may arise from a read error. This sequence joins TRBV7-9 and TRBJ2-3, with a possible D match to TRBD2 (6 bases). Per the germline V gene, CDR1 is SEHNR and CDR2 is FQNEAQ (reference sequence). The CDR3 runs to 12 residues. The CDR3 sequence: CSSVAGTDTQYF. For the CDR3, the DNA is TGTTCCAGCGTCGCGGGGACAGATACGCAGTATTTT.

The genes are TRBV25-1 and TRBJ1-2; 7 nucleotides line up with TRBD1. V lost 4 bases, J lost 8 bases, and 4 bases stayed unmatched. CDR3 length: 12 amino acids. Germline CDR1 MGHDK, CDR2 SYGVNS. The CDR3 is CASSANRGGYTF. The DNA of the CDR3 is TGTGCCAGCAGTGCTAACAGGGGCGGCTACACCTTC.

The chain is built from TRBV11-2 and TRBJ1-2, with 9 bases matching TRBD1. In germline, CDR1 is SGHAT, CDR2 FQNNGV. This CDR3 has 13 amino acids. V trimming: 5 bases; J trimming: 5 bases; junction bases outside the gene matches: 3. The CDR3 nucleotides read TGTGCCAGCAGCGAGACAGGGGGGTATGGCTACACCTTC. Protein: CASSETGGYGYTF.

The V gene is TRBV18, the J gene TRBJ2-7; a weak D match, TRBD2 (5 bases). The CDR3 is 16 amino acids. Trimming left V 1 base short and J 6 bases short, with 19 bases between. From germline, CDR1 is KGHSH and CDR2 LQKENI. The DNA of the CDR3 is TGTGCCAGCTCACCACAATTGGGCAGGACTCACTCCGAGCAGTACTTC. Residues: CASSPQLGRTHSEQYF.

This clone appeared a single time. The chain is built from TRBV2 and TRBJ1-1; no clear D. This CDR3 contains 13 residues. The germline gives CDR1 SNHLY, CDR2 FYNNEI. V shed 8 bases and J shed 0 bases, with 10 bases lying between them. The CDR3 DNA reads TGTGCCAGCCGGAACAGCCTGAACACTGAAGCTTTCTTT. It is translated as CASRNSLNTEAFF.

The chain is built from TRBV5-1 and TRBJ2-1; 8 positions match TRBD2. The CDR3 sequence is 14 residues long. CDR1 is SGHRS and CDR2 is YFSETQ in the germline V gene. The ends lost 6 bases at V and 4 bases at J; junction bases unmatched: 6. This CDR3 reads CASKMTSAYNEQFF. The DNA for the CDR3 is TGCGCCAGCAAAATGACTAGCGCTTACAATGAGCAGTTCTTC.

This chain uses TRBV6-1 with TRBJ1-1; 9 bases are shared with TRBD1. This CDR3 has 14 residues. Unmatched junction bases numbered 5, after V lost 7 bases and J lost 2 bases. The V gene's germline CDR1 is MNHNS and CDR2 SASEGT. The CDR3 coding sequence is TGTGCCAGCAAAAACAGGGGGCGCAACACTGAAGCTTTCTTT. Translation: CASKNRGRNTEAFF.

The V call is TRBV5-1, the J call TRBJ1-1, with TRBD1 as a possible D gene (5 bases). CDR3 length equals 13 residues. The V end was cut by 4 bases, the J end by 5 bases, with 12 bases between. Germline V gene data show CDR1 as SGHRS and CDR2 as YFSETQ. The CDR3 nucleotides are TGCGCCAGCAGCCTCGGGGGAGAGACTGAAGCTTTCTTT. Translated, it gives CASSLGGETEAFF.

The rearrangement joins TRBV18 to TRBJ1-1; the D is unclear. This CDR3 comprises 13 residues. V shed 3 bases and J shed 0 bases, with 5 bases lying between them. Germline CDR1 KGHSH, CDR2 LQKENI. CDR3 sequence: CASSPLLNTEAFF. DNA of the CDR3: TGTGCCAGCTCACCCTTATTGAACACTGAAGCTTTCTTT.

The chain has TRBV5-4 and TRBJ1-1; D is undetermined. Between the trimmed V and J ends, which lost 3 bases and 2 bases, there was a span of 5 bases. The CDR3 is made up of 12 amino acids. Germline-derived CDR1 and CDR2 are SGHNT and YYREEE (reference sequence). The CDR3 sequence: CASSYRNTEAFF. CDR3 DNA sequence: TGTGCCAGCAGCTATAGAAACACTGAAGCTTTCTTT.

The chain joins TRBV7-2 to TRBJ1-5, with D perhaps matching TRBD1 (5 bases). V lost 4 bases to trimming and J lost 7 bases, with 11 bases between them. Germline V gives CDR1 SGHTA, CDR2 FQGNSA. The CDR3 covers 13 residues. The CDR3 region has the DNA TGTGCCAGCAGCTCGGGGGTGGGCCAGCCCCAGCATTTT. Its protein product is CASSSGVGQPQHF. Drawing the rest from reference TRBV7-2 and TRBJ1-5, the complete variable domain is GAGVSQSPSNKVTEKGKDVELRCDPISGHTALYWYRQSLGQGLEFLIYFQGNSAPDKSGLPSDRFSAERTGGSVSTLTIQRTQQEDSAVYLCASSSGVGQPQHFGDGTRLSIL.

V and J are TRBV5-1 and TRBJ2-3, with unresolved D. V was clipped by 3 bases and J by 0 bases, with 5 bases between them. CDR3 length: 13 amino acids. The germline V gene encodes CDR1 SGHRS and CDR2 YFSETQ. The CDR3 coding sequence is TGCGCCAGCAGCTCCTCTAGCACAGATACGCAGTATTTT. The encoded protein is CASSSSSTDTQYF. The variable domain in full, with the rest retrieved from reference TRBV5-1 and TRBJ2-3, is KAGVTQTPRYLIKTRGQQVTLSCSPISGHRSVSWYQQTPGQGLQFLFEYFSETQRNKGNFPGRFSGRQFSNSRSEMNVSTLELGDSALYLCASSSSSTDTQYFGPGTRLTVL.